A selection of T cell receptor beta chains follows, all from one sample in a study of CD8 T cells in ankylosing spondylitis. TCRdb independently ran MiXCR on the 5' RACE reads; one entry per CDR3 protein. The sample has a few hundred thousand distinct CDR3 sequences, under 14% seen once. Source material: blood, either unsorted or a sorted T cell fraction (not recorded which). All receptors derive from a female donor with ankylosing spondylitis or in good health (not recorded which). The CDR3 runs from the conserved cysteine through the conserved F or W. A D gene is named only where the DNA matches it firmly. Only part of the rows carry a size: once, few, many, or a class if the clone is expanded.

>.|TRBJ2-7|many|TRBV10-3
CAISIGRYEQYF
TGTGCCATCAGCATTGGGAGATACGAGCAGTACTTC
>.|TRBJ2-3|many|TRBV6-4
CASSTTGSGTDTQYF
TGTGCCAGCAGTACTACAGGGTCTGGCACAGATACGCAGTATTTT
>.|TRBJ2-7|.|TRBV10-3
CAISNREHYEQYF
TGTGCCATCAGTAATAGAGAACACTACGAGCAGTACTTC
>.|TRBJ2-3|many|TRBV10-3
CAIRPTGGSSTDTQYF
TGTGCCATCAGGCCCACGGGCGGTTCTAGCACAGATACGCAGTATTTT
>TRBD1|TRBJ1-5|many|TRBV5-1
CASSEGTDHQPQHF
TGCGCCAGCAGCGAAGGGACAGATCATCAGCCCCAGCATTTT
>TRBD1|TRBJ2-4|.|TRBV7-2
CASSFTGVVPKNIQYF
TGTGCCAGCAGCTTTACAGGGGTGGTACCCAAAAACATTCAGTACTTC
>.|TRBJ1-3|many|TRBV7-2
CASSLAWGGNTIYF
TGTGCCAGCAGCTTAGCGTGGGGGGGAAACACCATATATTTT
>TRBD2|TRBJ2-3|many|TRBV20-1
CSARASGRLTDTQYF
TGCAGTGCTAGGGCTAGCGGGAGGTTGACAGATACGCAGTATTTT
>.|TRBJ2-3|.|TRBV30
CAWSRLATSTDTQYF
TGTGCCTGGAGTCGTCTTGCGACTAGCACAGATACGCAGTATTTT
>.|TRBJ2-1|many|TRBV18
CASSPRAPLNEQFF
TGTGCCAGCTCACCTCGGGCCCCGCTCAATGAGCAGTTCTTC
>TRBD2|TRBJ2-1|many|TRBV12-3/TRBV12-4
CASSFSSGGAYNEQFF
TGTGCCAGCAGTTTTTCGAGCGGGGGGGCTTACAATGAGCAGTTCTTC
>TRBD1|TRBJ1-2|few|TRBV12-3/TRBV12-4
CASRQQGGRGYTF
TGTGCCAGCAGACAACAAGGGGGCCGGGGCTACACCTTC
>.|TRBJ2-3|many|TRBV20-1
CSAGRDGSTSTDTQYF
TGCAGTGCTGGACGGGACGGCTCAACTAGCACAGATACGCAGTATTTT
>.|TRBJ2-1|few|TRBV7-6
CASSSGGAGAGEQFF
TGTGCCAGCAGCTCTGGGGGCGCAGGGGCTGGTGAGCAGTTCTTC
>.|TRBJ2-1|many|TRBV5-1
CASSPPTPLGNEQFF
TGCGCCAGCAGCCCCCCTACTCCACTTGGGAATGAGCAGTTCTTC
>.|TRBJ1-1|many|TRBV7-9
CASRSGVGMNTEAFF
TGTGCCAGCAGGTCAGGGGTGGGCATGAACACTGAAGCTTTCTTT
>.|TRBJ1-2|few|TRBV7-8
CASSLTPFEGYTF
TGTGCCAGCAGCTTAACCCCATTCGAAGGCTACACCTTC
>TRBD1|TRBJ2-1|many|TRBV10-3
CAIKTSGQGLLSEQFF
TGTGCCATCAAAACCTCCGGACAGGGTCTTTTGAGTGAGCAGTTCTTC